The 29 T cell receptor beta chains given below trace back to one sample, sequenced in a study of blood T cell repertoires in COVID-19. Using immunoSEQ multiplex PCR, the repertoire was profiled, and TCRdb retains in-frame clones only, with some absent. The table lists some 170,000 clones, about 80% of them singletons. The sample was peripheral blood. These receptors were collected from a woman aged 70 to 79 with acute or convalescent COVID-19.

The chain uses TRBV28 and TRBJ2-5, with 8 bases matching TRBD2. This CDR3 is 14 amino acids long. CDR1 and CDR2 from the germline V gene are MDHEN and SYDVKM. V shed 6 bases, J shed 5 bases, and the junction held 8 bases outside the gene matches. The CDR3 spells CASSPRGGGETQYF. The CDR3 DNA is TGTGCCAGCAGCCCTCGGGGGGGAGGCGAGACCCAGTACTTC.

CDR3: CASSSTGGSGYTF. Here the CDR3 DNA reads TGCGCCAGCAGCTCTACAGGGGGCTCTGGCTACACCTTC. V and J are TRBV5-1 and TRBJ1-2; TRBD1 matches 9 bases. The CDR3 covers 13 residues. The germline CDR1 and CDR2 sequences are SGHRS and YFSETQ. J lost 7 bases, V lost 3 bases, and 4 bases had no gene match.

The chain recombines TRBV29-1 with TRBJ2-7; a possible D gene is TRBD1 (6 bases). CDR3 size: 15 residues. V lost 4 bases to trimming and J lost 4 bases, with 20 bases between them. The V gene's germline CDR1 is SQVTM and CDR2 ANQGSEA. CDR3 in DNA: TGCAGCGTTGCGTGGTTAGCACGGGGACAATACGAGCAGTACTTC. Protein sequence: CSVAWLARGQYEQYF.

This sequence joins TRBV28 and TRBJ1-2, with 8 positions matching TRBD1. The CDR3 totals 12 residues. With 6 bases clipped from V and 8 bases from J, the junction kept 5 bases outside the gene matches. Germline V gives CDR1 MDHEN, CDR2 SYDVKM. CDR3 DNA: TGTGCCAGCAGCAGGGGGCGTGAGGGCTACACCTTC. It translates to CASSRGREGYTF.

This chain joins TRBV11-3 and TRBJ2-7, with 8 bases aligning to TRBD2. CDR3 size: 14 residues. CDR1 and CDR2 from the germline V gene are SGHNT and YENEEA. The J segment lost 5 bases and the V segment lost 5 bases, leaving 8 bases of the junction unmatched. DNA of the CDR3: TGTGCCAGCAGCGCACCGGGACTAGACCACGAGCAGTACTTC. This translates into CASSAPGLDHEQYF.

The V gene is TRBV19, the J gene TRBJ2-3; D unresolved. V dropped 7 bases and J dropped 2 bases, with 10 bases sitting between them. Germline values: CDR1 LNHDA, CDR2 SQIVND (reference sequence). This CDR3 spans 13 amino acids. The CDR3 DNA reads TGTGCCAGTACTGGGCTTTTCACAGATACGCAGTATTTT. Its protein product is CASTGLFTDTQYF.

The chain carries TRBV18 and TRBJ2-7, with D possibly TRBD2 on 5 matching bases. V dropped 3 bases and J dropped 6 bases, with 18 bases sitting between them. CDR1 and CDR2 (germline): KGHSH, LQKENI. This CDR3 is 15 amino acids long. CDR3 coding DNA: TGTGCCAGCTCACCTTTAAGCGGACCCCGCGGCGAGCAGTACTTC. Translation gives CASSPLSGPRGEQYF.

The rearrangement uses TRBV6-4 and TRBJ1-5; 12 bases line up with TRBD1. CDR3 length equals 20 residues. CDR1 and CDR2 (germline): MRHNA, SNTAGT. V lost 0 bases, J lost 9 bases, and 18 bases stayed unmatched. The CDR3 region is CASSDSSNRQGQGATRPQHF. The DNA for the CDR3 is TGTGCCAGCAGTGACTCGAGTAATAGGCAGGGACAGGGGGCGACGAGGCCCCAGCATTTT.

This clone was observed once. The chain combines TRBV19 with TRBJ1-1; 8 nucleotides agree with TRBD1. Unmatched junction bases numbered 1, after V lost 0 bases and J lost 1 base. The CDR3 loop spans 15 amino acids. Germline V CDR1 and CDR2: LNHDA, SQIVND (reference sequence). Here the CDR3 DNA reads TGTGCCAGTAGTATAGACGGACAGGGGAACACTGAAGCTTTCTTT. Its translation: CASSIDGQGNTEAFF.

The rearrangement links TRBV6-1 to TRBJ1-5, with D perhaps matching TRBD1 (5 bases). Germline CDR1 reads MNHNS; CDR2 reads SASEGT. The CDR3 is made up of 19 amino acids. V was pared by 1 base and J by 1 base, with 20 bases between. CDR3 in amino acids: CASSEDGWGVRGSNQPQHF. CDR3 bases: TGTGCCAGCAGTGAAGACGGGTGGGGGGTTCGAGGGAGCAATCAGCCCCAGCATTTT.

The chain is built from TRBV7-2 and TRBJ2-7, with TRBD1 matching 7 bases. This CDR3 is built from 14 residues. Germline lookup yields CDR1 SGHTA and CDR2 FQGNSA. Germline trimming cut 5 bases from V and 0 bases from J; bases unmatched to any gene: 4. CDR3 protein: CASSTGVSSYEQYF. Written as DNA, the CDR3 is TGTGCCAGCAGCACAGGGGTTTCCTCCTACGAGCAGTACTTC.

This chain joins TRBV27 and TRBJ2-7; D is unclear. The V gene lost 0 bases and the J gene lost 3 bases, with 6 bases spanning the gap. There are 13 residues in the CDR3. CDR1 is MNHEY, CDR2 SMNVEV, per germline (reference sequence). The CDR3: CASSLSSNYEQYF. The DNA of the CDR3 is TGTGCCAGCAGTTTATCTTCTAACTACGAGCAGTACTTC.

The chain combines TRBV28 with TRBJ1-2; 7 positions agree with TRBD1. V was clipped by 5 bases and J by 3 bases; unmatched bases: 3. From germline, CDR1 is MDHEN and CDR2 SYDVKM. The CDR3 length is 13 residues. The chain's CDR3 is CASSGDSYYGYTF. The DNA of the CDR3 is TGTGCCAGCAGTGGGGACAGCTACTATGGCTACACCTTC.

In its sample, this clone was seen once. The chain is built from TRBV27 and TRBJ2-5; possible D gene TRBD1, 7 bases. V shed 4 bases and J shed 4 bases, with 19 bases lying between them. The CDR3 is 16 amino acids. Germline CDR1 reads MNHEY; CDR2 reads SMNVEV (reference sequence). CDR3 in amino acids: CASSSSPGGLAETQYF. The CDR3 bases are TGTGCCAGCAGTTCCTCACCAGGGGGGTTAGCAGAGACCCAGTACTTC.

The J gene is TRBJ1-4, the V gene TRBV6-5; TRBD1 matches at 7 bases. Germline values: CDR1 MNHEY, CDR2 SVGAGI. CDR3 length equals 14 residues. Trimming took 7 bases from V and 3 from J; bases not matched to a gene: 5. The CDR3, as DNA: TGTGCCAGCACCCTAGACAGGGCTAATGAAAAACTGTTTTTT. As protein: CASTLDRANEKLFF.

This chain links TRBV6-1 with TRBJ1-5; 8 nucleotides match TRBD1. V lost 1 base and J lost 6; bases outside the gene matches: 2. Germline CDR1 and CDR2: MNHNS and SASEGT. The CDR3 extends over 14 amino acids. This CDR3 reads CASSEVTGGQPQHF. In DNA form, the CDR3 reads TGTGCCAGCAGTGAAGTAACAGGGGGTCAGCCCCAGCATTTT.

V is TRBV28 and J is TRBJ2-1, with 7 bases aligning to TRBD1. Per germline, CDR1 MDHEN and CDR2 SYDVKM. V trimming: 6 bases; J trimming: 7 bases; junction bases outside the gene matches: 9. The CDR3 is 14 amino acids. The CDR3 DNA sequence: TGTGCCAGCAGACCGGGACAGTTCGTAAATGAGCAGTTCTTC. This sequence encodes CASRPGQFVNEQFF.

J is TRBJ1-5 and V is TRBV28, with D possibly matching TRBD1 (5 bases). Trimming took off 2 bases at V and 4 bases at J, with 9 bases between the two ends. The V gene's germline CDR1 is MDHEN and CDR2 SYDVKM. CDR3 length: 14 residues. The CDR3 coding sequence is TGTGCCAGCAGTTTAGCAGGGACTAATCAGCCCCAGCATTTT. Translation: CASSLAGTNQPQHF.

The chain has TRBV6-5 and TRBJ2-7; D gene ambiguous. V shed 11 bases and J shed 5 bases, with 13 bases lying between them. The length of the CDR3 is 11 residues. Germline V gives CDR1 MNHEY, CDR2 SVGAGI. The DNA for the CDR3 is TGTGCCGGAAAGAGCGTAAACGAGCAGTACTTC. It is translated as CAGKSVNEQYF.

V usage is TRBV24-1 and J usage is TRBJ1-5; D is unclear. V gave up 8 bases and J gave up 2 bases, with 15 bases separating them. The CDR3 totals 15 residues. Germline assignment: CDR1 KGHDR and CDR2 SFDVKD. As DNA, the CDR3 is TGTGCCACCATAGGCCCGGGGAGGGGCAATCAGCCCCAGCATTTT. Protein sequence: CATIGPGRGNQPQHF.

J is TRBJ1-1 and V is TRBV9; D might be TRBD1 (5 bases). V was pared by 0 bases and J by 7 bases, with 10 bases between. Germline CDR1 is SGDLS and CDR2 is YYNGEE. CDR3 length: 13 residues. This CDR3 is CASSVVSGGEAFF. DNA for the CDR3: TGTGCCAGCAGCGTAGTATCGGGGGGTGAAGCTTTCTTT.

This clone has only one observation. V and J are TRBV10-3 and TRBJ1-1; D is possibly TRBD1 (6 bases). There are 14 residues in the CDR3. Trimming left V 6 bases short and J 10 bases short, with 21 bases between. CDR1 is ENHRY and CDR2 is SYGVKD in the germline V gene. Written as DNA, the CDR3 is TGTGCCATCAGGGAGACAGGATACGTATCCGGAGCTTTCTTT. As protein: CAIRETGYVSGAFF.

The V gene is TRBV28, the J gene TRBJ1-6, with 8 nucleotides matching TRBD1. CDR3 length: 15 residues. From germline, CDR1 is MDHEN and CDR2 SYDVKM. Trimming at V came to 6 bases and at J to 4 bases, leaving 5 bases not matched to a gene. CDR3 loop: CASSQDRVYNSPLHF. The CDR3 bases are TGTGCCAGCAGCCAGGACAGGGTATATAATTCACCCCTCCACTTT. Full variable domain (remainder filled in from reference TRBV28 and TRBJ1-6): DVKVTQSSRYLVKRTGEKVFLECVQDMDHENMFWYRQDPGLGLRLIYFSYDVKMKEKGDIPEGYSVSREKKERFSLILESASTNQTSMYLCASSQDRVYNSPLHFGNGTRLTVT.

The CDR3 sequence: CASSQTRGGYTF. CDR3 DNA: TGTGCCAGCAGCCAGACCAGGGGAGGCTACACCTTC. V and J are TRBV3-1 (or the pseudogene TRBV3-2) and TRBJ1-2; a possible D gene is TRBD1 (6 bases). The V and J ends lost 3 bases and 8 bases respectively, with 10 bases between them. In germline, CDR1 is LGHDT, CDR2 YNNKEL (reference sequence). The CDR3 has 12 amino acids.

The chain combines TRBV7-9 with TRBJ1-3; maybe TRBD1 (5 bases). Trimming pared 10 bases from V and 0 bases from J, leaving 13 bases between. CDR1 and CDR2 (germline): SEHNR, FQNEAQ (reference sequence). The CDR3 has 14 residues. Written as DNA, the CDR3 is TGTGCCACCGGGCAGGGATACTCTGGAAACACCATATATTTT. This gives the protein CATGQGYSGNTIYF.

The chain recombines TRBV6-2 or TRBV6-3 with TRBJ1-6; possibly TRBD1 for D (5 bases). The CDR3 length is 15 residues. CDR1 is MNHEY, CDR2 SVGEGT, per germline. V was trimmed by 5 bases and J by 7 bases, leaving 15 bases between them. CDR3 nucleotide sequence: TGTGCCAGCAGTCCCCTGGGGGGAGAGAATTCACCCCTCCACTTT. Protein: CASSPLGGENSPLHF.

The rearrangement uses TRBV7-8 and TRBJ2-7; 7 positions match TRBD1. Unmatched junction bases numbered 6, after V lost 5 bases and J lost 2 bases. CDR3 length equals 14 residues. Per germline, CDR1 SGHVS and CDR2 FQNEAQ. The CDR3: CASSEAGGTYEQYF. The CDR3 nucleotides are TGTGCCAGCAGCGAGGCAGGGGGTACCTACGAGCAGTACTTC.

The V call is TRBV5-1, the J call TRBJ1-4; weak D call: TRBD1 (5 bases). Germline V gene lookup returns CDR1 SGHRS and CDR2 YFSETQ. The CDR3 has 15 amino acids. The V end lost 0 bases, the J end lost 0 bases, and 6 bases lay between the germline ends. This CDR3 reads CASSLATATNEKLFF. The CDR3, as DNA: TGCGCCAGCAGCTTGGCGACAGCAACTAATGAAAAACTGTTTTTT.

The chain links TRBV11-2 to TRBJ1-1; D call uncertain. Germline-derived CDR1 and CDR2 are SGHAT and FQNNGV. This CDR3 comprises 13 residues. V was clipped by 6 bases and J by 2 bases, with 10 bases between them. CDR3 DNA: TGTGCCAGCAGGTTTTCCCTCAACACTGAAGCTTTCTTT. This codes for CASRFSLNTEAFF.